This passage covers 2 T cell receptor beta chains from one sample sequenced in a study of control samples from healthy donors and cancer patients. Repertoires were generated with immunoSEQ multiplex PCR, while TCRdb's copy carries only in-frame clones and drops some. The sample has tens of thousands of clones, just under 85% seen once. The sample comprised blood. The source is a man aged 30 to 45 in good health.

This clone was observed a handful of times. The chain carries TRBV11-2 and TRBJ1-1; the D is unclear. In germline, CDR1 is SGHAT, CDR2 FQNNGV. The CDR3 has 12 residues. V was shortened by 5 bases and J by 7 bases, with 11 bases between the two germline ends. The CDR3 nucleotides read TGTGCCAGCAGCGGTGCCGGATTTGAAGCTTTCTTT. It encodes CASSGAGFEAFF.

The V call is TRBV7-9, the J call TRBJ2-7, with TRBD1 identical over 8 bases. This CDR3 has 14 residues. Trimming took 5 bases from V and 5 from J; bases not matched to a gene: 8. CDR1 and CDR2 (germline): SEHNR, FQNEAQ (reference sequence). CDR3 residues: CASSQRTGRHEQYF. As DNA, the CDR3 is TGTGCCAGCAGCCAGAGGACAGGGCGACACGAGCAGTACTTC.